This T cell receptor beta chain derives from a study of T-cell memory formation after mild COVID-19. V shed 4 bases and J shed 4 bases, with 14 bases lying between them. Per germline, CDR1 SGHRS and CDR2 YFSETQ. There are 14 residues in the CDR3. Findings of the study overall: Second-wave clones reaching peak frequency on day 37 lacked confirmed SARS-CoV-2 specificity.

MiXCR, applied by TCRdb to the 5' RACE reads, yields one record per CDR3 protein. This sample has about 430,000 distinct CDR3 sequences, with about 20% found just once. Details on this clonotype: The antigen remains unidentified.

This TCR was sampled from a man aged 18 to 35 who had mild COVID-19 (a few samples of this study predate the infection). Cell type and time point are not known. The material sequenced was PBMCs or a T cell subset sorted from them (not recorded which). The chain has TRBV5-1 and TRBJ1-1; the D is unclear. The CDR3 spells CASSLERAGTEAFF. For the CDR3, the DNA is TGCGCCAGCAGCCTTGAAAGGGCTGGCACTGAAGCTTTCTTT.